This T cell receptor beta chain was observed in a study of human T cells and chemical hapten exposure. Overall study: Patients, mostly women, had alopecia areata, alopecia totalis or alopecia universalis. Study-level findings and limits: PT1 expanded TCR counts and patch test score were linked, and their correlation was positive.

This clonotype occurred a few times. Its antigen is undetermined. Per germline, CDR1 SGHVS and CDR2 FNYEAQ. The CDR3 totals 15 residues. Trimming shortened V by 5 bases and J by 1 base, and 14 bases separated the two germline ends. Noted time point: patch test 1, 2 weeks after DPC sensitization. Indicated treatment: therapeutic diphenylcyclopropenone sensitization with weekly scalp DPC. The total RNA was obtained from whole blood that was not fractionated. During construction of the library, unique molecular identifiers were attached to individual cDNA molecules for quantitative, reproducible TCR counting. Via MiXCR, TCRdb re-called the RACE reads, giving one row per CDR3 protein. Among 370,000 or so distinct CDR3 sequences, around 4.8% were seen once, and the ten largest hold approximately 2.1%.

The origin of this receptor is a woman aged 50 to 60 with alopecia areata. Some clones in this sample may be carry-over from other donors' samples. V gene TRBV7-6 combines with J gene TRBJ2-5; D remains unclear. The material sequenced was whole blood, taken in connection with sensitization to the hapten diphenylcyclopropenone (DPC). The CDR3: CASSHPDGTQETQYF. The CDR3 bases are TGTGCCAGCAGCCACCCCGACGGAACCCAAGAGACCCAGTACTTC.